A single sample gave rise to the 10 T cell receptor beta chains below, sequenced in a study of T cell responses to AZD1222 COVID-19 vaccine (dated by TCRdb to about 2021). The time point tag for this specimen amounts to: about 28 days (+/-7) after the second vaccine dose. The library was prepared using the immunoSEQ multiplex PCR assay. Not all clones reach the TCRdb copy of this immuneACCESS table, which keeps in-frame sequences only. Checked studies attribute under half of the gap to unresolved V genes and leave the rest unexplained. Counted in this sample were roughly 120,000 clones; roughly 91% of them appeared once. The top ten constitute about 7.1% of the sample. Sequences were derived from peripheral blood, sampled 28 days after the second AZD1222 dose. These receptor sequences come from an adult who received the AZD1222 COVID-19 vaccine.

This sequence joins TRBV20-1 and TRBJ2-3; 7 bases fit TRBD2. V lost 3 bases to trimming and J lost 2 bases; unmatched junction nucleotides: 5. The CDR3 spans 14 residues. Germline CDR1 and CDR2: DFQATT and SNEGSKA (reference sequence). The CDR3 DNA reads TGCAGTGCTAGTTACAGCGGGGCCACAGATACGCAGTATTTT. Translated: CSASYSGATDTQYF.

This clone was seen only once. The chain recombines TRBV23-1 with TRBJ2-1; 14 bases line up with TRBD2. TRBV23-1 is filed as an ORF, its function uncertain. The V segment lost 3 bases and the J segment 13 bases; nucleotides outside the gene matches: 11. The CDR3 has 16 residues. CDR3 DNA sequence: TGCGCCAGCAGTCACCGCGGACTAGCGGGAGGACTTTTCCAGTTCTTC. Translated: CASSHRGLAGGLFQFF.

The rearrangement joins TRBV7-2 to TRBJ2-1; possibly TRBD2 for D (6 bases). V lost 3 bases and J 7 bases, leaving 22 bases between the germline ends. The CDR3 consists of 17 residues. Looked up from germline, CDR1 is SGHTA and CDR2 is FQGNSA. CDR3 coding DNA: TGTGCCAGCAGCTTTCTGCCACTAGCAACGCGGCTAAATGAGCAGTTCTTC. Translating gives CASSFLPLATRLNEQFF.

V usage is TRBV4-1 and J usage is TRBJ2-6; 7 bases align to TRBD1. The V gene's germline CDR1 is MGHRA and CDR2 YSYEKL. The CDR3 runs to 17 residues. Unmatched junction bases numbered 9, after V lost 5 bases and J lost 2 bases. The CDR3: CASSIRQGITGANVLTF. Written as DNA, the CDR3 is TGCGCCAGCAGCATCCGACAGGGAATCACTGGGGCCAACGTCCTGACTTTC.

The genes are TRBV6-5 and TRBJ2-5, with D perhaps matching TRBD1 or TRBD2 (6 bases each). The CDR3 sequence is 15 residues long. V lost 0 bases to trimming and J lost 3 bases, with 11 bases between them. Germline V gene data show CDR1 as MNHEY and CDR2 as SVGAGI. CDR3 amino acids: CASSYSMEGEETQYF. CDR3 nucleotides: TGTGCCAGCAGTTACTCGATGGAGGGGGAAGAGACCCAGTACTTC.

The chain recombines TRBV30 with TRBJ1-2, with unresolved D. The CDR3 runs 13 residues. V was pared by 2 bases and J by 8 bases, with 15 bases between. The germline V gene has CDR1 GTSNPN and CDR2 SVGIG (reference sequence). In DNA form, the CDR3 reads TGTGCCTGGAGTCCCCGGGAGGGAGTAGGCTACACCTTC. It codes for CAWSPREGVGYTF. Using reference TRBV30 and TRBJ1-2 for the parts outside the CDR3, the full variable domain is SQTIHQWPATLVQPVGSPLSLECTVEGTSNPNLYWYRQAAGRGLQLLFYSVGIGQISSEVPQNLSASRPQDRQFILSSKKLLLSDSGFYLCAWSPREGVGYTFGSGTRLTVV.

The chain couples TRBV18 to TRBJ2-1; 11 bases are a match to TRBD2. Germline CDR1 reads KGHSH; CDR2 reads LQKENI. The CDR3 length is 19 residues. The V and J ends lost 2 bases and 2 bases, in that order; junction bases with no gene match: 11. CDR3 bases: TGTGCCAGCTCACCAACCCCGGGACTAGCGGCAGCCCCCTACAATGAGCAGTTCTTC. It encodes CASSPTPGLAAAPYNEQFF.

This clone was seen only a few times. The chain combines TRBV28 with TRBJ1-5; D is unresolved. This CDR3 spans 14 amino acids. Germline assignment: CDR1 MDHEN and CDR2 SYDVKM. With 3 bases removed from V and 1 base from J, the gap between germline ends came to 7 bases. The CDR3 reads CASSLTGSNQPQHF. The CDR3 bases are TGTGCCAGCAGTTTGACTGGGAGCAATCAGCCCCAGCATTTT.

This clone showed up just once. The rearrangement joins TRBV5-1 to TRBJ1-1; TRBD1 matches at 10 bases. Germline CDR1 SGHRS, CDR2 YFSETQ. V shed 0 bases and J 4 bases; nucleotides not matched to a gene: 9. The CDR3 contains 17 residues. The CDR3 region is CASSLDHGTGEGTEAFF. CDR3 in DNA: TGCGCCAGCAGCTTGGACCACGGGACAGGGGAGGGCACTGAAGCTTTCTTT.

The chain joins TRBV19 to TRBJ2-7, with D possibly matching TRBD2 (5 bases). This CDR3 is 14 amino acids long. Germline CDR1 is LNHDA and CDR2 is SQIVND (reference sequence). The V end was cut by 3 bases, the J end by 2 bases, with 11 bases between. The CDR3 is CASSIPGVTYEQYF. The DNA for the CDR3 is TGTGCCAGTAGTATTCCCGGGGTTACCTACGAGCAGTACTTC.